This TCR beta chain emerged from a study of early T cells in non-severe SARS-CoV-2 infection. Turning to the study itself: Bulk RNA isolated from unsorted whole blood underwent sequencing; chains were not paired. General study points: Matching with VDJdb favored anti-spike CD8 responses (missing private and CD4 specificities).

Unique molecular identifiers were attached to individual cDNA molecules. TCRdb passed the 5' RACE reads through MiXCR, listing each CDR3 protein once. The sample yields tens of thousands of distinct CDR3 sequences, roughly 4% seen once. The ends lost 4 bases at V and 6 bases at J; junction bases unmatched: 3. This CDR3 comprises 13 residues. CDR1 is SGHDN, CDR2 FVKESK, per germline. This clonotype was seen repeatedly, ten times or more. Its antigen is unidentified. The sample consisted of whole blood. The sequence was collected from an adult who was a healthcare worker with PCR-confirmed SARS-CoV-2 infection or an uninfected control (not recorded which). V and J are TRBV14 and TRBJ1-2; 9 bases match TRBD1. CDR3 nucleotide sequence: TGTGCCAGCAGCCCCCGGACAGGGGATGGCTACACCTTC. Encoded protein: CASSPRTGDGYTF.